A single sample gave rise to the 27 T cell receptor beta chains below, sequenced in a study of blood T cell repertoires in COVID-19. The assay was immunoSEQ multiplex PCR, and TCRdb's table has in-frame clones only and misses some. The top ten hold about 27% of the sample, which has 40,000 to 55,000 clones, about 89% seen once. Specimen: peripheral blood. These receptors originate from a human donor in a cohort sampled during active COVID-19.

The chain carries TRBV9 and TRBJ1-6; weak D call: TRBD1 (5 bases). This CDR3 is built from 16 residues. Between the trimmed V and J ends, which lost 0 bases and 0 bases, there was a span of 7 bases. The germline V gene encodes CDR1 SGDLS and CDR2 YYNGEE. The CDR3 DNA reads as TGTGCCAGCAGCGTAGGGGGGGTCTCCTATAATTCACCCCTCCACTTT. Residues: CASSVGGVSYNSPLHF. The whole variable domain, filled in from reference TRBV9 and TRBJ1-6, reads DSGVTQTPKHLITATGQRVTLRCSPRSGDLSVYWYQQSLDQGLQFLIQYYNGEERAKGNILERFSAQQFPDLHSELNLSSLELGDSALYFCASSVGGVSYNSPLHFGNGTRLTVT.

Written as DNA, the CDR3 is TGCAGCGCCGGGGACACGTACACTGAAGCTTTCTTT. Its protein product is CSAGDTYTEAFF. The rearrangement uses TRBV29-1 and TRBJ1-1, with a possible D match to TRBD1 (6 bases). Trimming removed 7 bases at V and 3 bases at J, with 12 bases between. The CDR3 extends over 12 amino acids. Germline V lookup: CDR1 SQVTM, CDR2 ANQGSEA.

The J gene is TRBJ2-5, the V gene TRBV10-3; possible D gene TRBD2, 5 bases. Trimming removed 10 bases at V and 4 bases at J, with 16 bases between. Germline CDR1 and CDR2: ENHRY and SYGVKD. The CDR3 runs 13 residues. For the CDR3, the DNA is TGTGCCACCTTGGCCCAGGAGGCAGAGACCCAGTACTTC. Encoded protein: CATLAQEAETQYF.

This rearrangement joins TRBV18 to TRBJ2-5, with D perhaps TRBD2 (5 bases). This CDR3 region has 16 residues. Germline lookup yields CDR1 KGHSH and CDR2 LQKENI. The ends were cut back, 1 base at V and 4 bases at J, with 16 bases in the middle. The CDR3 here is CASSPRVVREGETQYF. In DNA form, the CDR3 reads TGTGCCAGCTCACCACGGGTGGTTCGCGAGGGAGAGACCCAGTACTTC.

There are a few counts of this clone. The chain has TRBV7-2 and TRBJ2-5; D remains ambiguous. V lost 8 bases and J lost 4, with 14 bases in between. Germline CDR1 and CDR2: SGHTA and FQGNSA. CDR3 length: 13 amino acids. The CDR3 DNA follows: TGTGCCAGCCTGCCCCTCAGTGGAGAGACCCAGTACTTC. Translation gives CASLPLSGETQYF.

The genes are TRBV9 and TRBJ2-3, with 8 bases that match TRBD2. This CDR3 region has 16 residues. V lost 6 bases and J lost 2; bases outside the gene matches: 11. Germline lookup yields CDR1 SGDLS and CDR2 YYNGEE. The CDR3 sequence is CASTQGAGAHTDTQYF. The CDR3 nucleotides are TGTGCCAGCACCCAGGGAGCGGGGGCCCACACAGATACGCAGTATTTT.

The chain's CDR3 is CASRESYRGSEKLFF. The CDR3 DNA reads TGTGCCAGCAGAGAGAGTTACAGGGGGAGTGAAAAACTGTTTTTT. This chain joins TRBV5-6 and TRBJ1-4; TRBD1 matches 8 bases. The V gene's germline CDR1 is SGHDT and CDR2 YYEEEE. This CDR3 has 15 amino acids. Trimming removed 5 bases from V and 7 bases from J; junction bases left unmatched: 10.

DNA for the CDR3: TGTGCCAGCAGTTATTTACAACAGACAGTTAACTATGGCTACACCTTC. Its protein is CASSYLQQTVNYGYTF. The V gene is TRBV6-5, the J gene TRBJ1-2, with D perhaps matching TRBD1 (5 bases). The CDR3 spans 16 residues. V was cut by 3 bases and J by 1 base, with 15 bases left in between. The V gene's germline CDR1 is MNHEY and CDR2 SVGAGI.

The chain couples TRBV5-6 to TRBJ2-5; TRBD2 aligns across 11 bases. The CDR3 length is 16 residues. V was pared by 4 bases and J by 5 bases, with 10 bases of the junction left unmatched. The germline gives CDR1 SGHDT, CDR2 YYEEEE. CDR3 loop: CASSGSGTSGWETQYF. The DNA for the CDR3 is TGTGCCAGCAGCGGTTCCGGGACTAGCGGATGGGAGACCCAGTACTTC.

This sequence joins TRBV7-2 and TRBJ2-5, with TRBD2 matching 11 bases. This CDR3 has 15 residues. Germline lookup yields CDR1 SGHTA and CDR2 FQGNSA. The V and J ends lost 1 base and 4 bases, in that order; junction bases with no gene match: 2. This CDR3 is CASSLGGLAAETQYF. The DNA of the CDR3 is TGTGCCAGCAGCTTAGGGGGACTAGCGGCAGAGACCCAGTACTTC. Combining the CDR3 with reference TRBV7-2 and TRBJ2-5 gives the whole variable domain GAGVSQSPSNKVTEKGKDVELRCDPISGHTALYWYRQSLGQGLEFLIYFQGNSAPDKSGLPSDRFSAERTGGSVSTLTIQRTQQEDSAVYLCASSLGGLAAETQYFGPGTRLLVL.

V gene TRBV10-3 combines with J gene TRBJ2-3; 11 bases are shared with TRBD2. The CDR3 is made up of 16 amino acids. Germline V gives CDR1 ENHRY, CDR2 SYGVKD. V dropped 5 bases and J dropped 1; count of bases not matched to a gene: 5. The DNA of the CDR3 is TGTGCCATCAGTCTAGCGGGGGGCCGTGGCACAGATACGCAGTATTTT. The encoded protein is CAISLAGGRGTDTQYF.

This chain links TRBV7-6 with TRBJ2-2, with 13 nucleotides matching TRBD2. V lost 8 bases, J lost 0 bases, and 3 bases stayed unmatched. Germline V lookup: CDR1 SGHVS, CDR2 FNYEAQ. CDR3 length: 16 amino acids. The CDR3 DNA reads as TGTGCCAGCCGACTAGCGGGGGGATCGAACACCGGGGAGCTGTTTTTT. Translation gives CASRLAGGSNTGELFF.

The CDR3 nucleotides are TGTGCCAGCAGTGAGGACGGCGCCGGGGGGACCCAGTACTTC. This translates into CASSEDGAGGTQYF. This chain connects TRBV6-1 to TRBJ2-5, with a possible D match to TRBD2 (6 bases). The CDR3 is made up of 14 amino acids. Looked up from germline, CDR1 is MNHNS and CDR2 is SASEGT. Trimming pared 3 bases from V and 7 bases from J, leaving 15 bases between.

The chain recombines TRBV19 with TRBJ2-7; no clear D gene. Trimming cost V 9 bases and J 9 bases, with 21 bases left between them. Germline V gene sequence: CDR1 LNHDA, CDR2 SQIVND (reference sequence). The CDR3 consists of 13 residues. In DNA, the CDR3 is TGTGCCAGGGTGATTCGTCTCCCTTCAGTGCAGTACTTC. This translates into CARVIRLPSVQYF.

This clone was observed a single time. The same CDR3 is also encoded by other DNA sequences in this sample. The chain has TRBV3-1 (or the pseudogene TRBV3-2) and TRBJ1-1; no definite D call. CDR3 size: 11 residues. The germline V and J ends were trimmed by 6 bases and 5 bases, with 7 bases remaining between them. Germline V gives CDR1 LGHDT, CDR2 YNNKEL (reference sequence). The CDR3 nucleotides are TGTGCCAGCAGAGGAGGGACTGAAGCTTTCTTT. Its protein product is CASRGGTEAFF.

The chain employs TRBV11-3 and TRBJ2-1; 10 nucleotides match TRBD2. The J segment lost 8 bases and the V segment lost 2 bases, leaving 9 bases of the junction unmatched. The CDR3 consists of 16 residues. Germline loops: CDR1 SGHNT, CDR2 YENEEA. The CDR3 spells CASSLSPASGRHEQFF. In nucleotides, the CDR3 is TGTGCCAGCAGCTTAAGTCCGGCTAGCGGGAGACATGAGCAGTTCTTC.

The chain employs TRBV12-5 and TRBJ2-1, with 10 nucleotides matching TRBD2. Per germline, CDR1 LGHNT and CDR2 FRNRAP. The CDR3 runs to 15 residues. The ends lost 0 bases at V and 7 bases at J; junction bases unmatched: 3. This CDR3 is CASGLVAGGVNEQFF. The CDR3 DNA reads TGTGCTAGTGGTTTGGTAGCGGGAGGGGTGAATGAGCAGTTCTTC.

V is TRBV14 and J is TRBJ2-2; a possible D gene is TRBD1 (6 bases). This CDR3 is 17 amino acids long. Trimming stripped 0 bases from V and 4 bases from J, with 15 bases between. Per the germline V gene, CDR1 is SGHDN and CDR2 is FVKESK. CDR3 in amino acids: CASSQDFSRGRTGELFF. The CDR3 nucleotides are TGTGCCAGCAGCCAAGATTTTTCCAGGGGTCGCACCGGGGAGCTGTTTTTT.

The rearrangement uses TRBV9 and TRBJ1-1; a weak D match, TRBD1 (5 bases). The CDR3 is made up of 14 amino acids. The germline V gene encodes CDR1 SGDLS and CDR2 YYNGEE. V was trimmed by 0 bases and J by 5 bases, leaving 11 bases between them. The CDR3 spells CASSVGGEYTEAFF. The CDR3, as DNA: TGTGCCAGCAGCGTAGGGGGCGAATATACTGAAGCTTTCTTT.

The chain joins TRBV5-1 to TRBJ1-2; D not resolved. Germline-derived CDR1 and CDR2 are SGHRS and YFSETQ. Deletions cut 5 bases from V and 4 bases from J, with 18 bases between. This CDR3 is 15 amino acids long. CDR3 region: CASSRAGSGGYGYTF. DNA for the CDR3: TGCGCCAGCAGTCGAGCCGGGTCCGGCGGCTATGGCTACACCTTC.

The rearrangement links TRBV3-1 (or the pseudogene TRBV3-2) to TRBJ1-1; D call uncertain. Looked up from germline, CDR1 is LGHDT and CDR2 is YNNKEL (reference sequence). The CDR3 runs 16 residues. The V end was cut by 1 base, the J end by 2 bases, with 14 bases between. The CDR3 bases are TGTGCCAGCAGCCAAGCTTCAGGTTGGGCCAACACTGAAGCTTTCTTT. Translated, it gives CASSQASGWANTEAFF.

The genes are TRBV11-2 and TRBJ2-1; 7 nucleotides align to TRBD2. The CDR3 sequence is 12 residues long. The germline V gene has CDR1 SGHAT and CDR2 FQNNGV. The trim removed 6 bases at V and 10 bases at J, leaving 6 bases unmatched. The CDR3 sequence: CASRPAGVEQFF. The CDR3 bases are TGTGCCAGCAGGCCTGCGGGAGTAGAGCAGTTCTTC.

The chain employs TRBV15 and TRBJ2-5; 8 positions agree with TRBD1. After removal of 0 bases from V and 2 bases from J, the junction contained 17 bases not matched to a gene. CDR3 length equals 20 residues. CDR1 LNHNV and CDR2 YYDKDF come from the germline V gene (reference sequence). CDR3 coding DNA: TGTGCCACCAGCAGAGATTTTGGGGCAGGGGGCGGGCCGAGGCAAGAGACCCAGTACTTC. Its protein product is CATSRDFGAGGGPRQETQYF. Based on the CDR3 plus reference TRBV15 and TRBJ2-5, the full variable domain is DAMVIQNPRYQVTQFGKPVTLSCSQTLNHNVMYWYQQKSSQAPKLLFHYYDKDFNNEADTPDNFQSRRPNTSFCFLDIRSPGLGDTAMYLCATSRDFGAGGGPRQETQYFGPGTRLLVL.

This chain links TRBV18 with TRBJ1-4, with TRBD1 as a possible D gene (6 bases). This CDR3 comprises 14 residues. The ends were cut back, 2 bases at V and 6 bases at J, with 10 bases in the middle. The germline gives CDR1 KGHSH, CDR2 LQKENI. CDR3 loop: CASSPTGQYEKLFF. Here the CDR3 DNA reads TGTGCCAGCTCACCAACAGGGCAGTATGAAAAACTGTTTTTT.

This clone was detected only once. The rearrangement links TRBV29-1 to TRBJ2-5, with D possibly matching TRBD1 (6 bases). The V and J ends lost 6 bases and 4 bases respectively, with 21 bases between them. Germline V gene sequence: CDR1 SQVTM, CDR2 ANQGSEA. The CDR3 runs to 15 residues. CDR3 amino acids: CSVNRGSTGLETQYF. The CDR3, as DNA: TGCAGCGTCAACCGCGGGTCTACAGGGTTAGAGACCCAGTACTTC.

The chain is built from TRBV5-6 and TRBJ2-5; 7 positions match TRBD1. There are 15 residues in the CDR3. From germline, CDR1 is SGHDT and CDR2 YYEEEE. V lost 3 bases to trimming and J lost 0 bases; unmatched junction nucleotides: 5. CDR3 protein: CASSSKTGYQETQYF. The CDR3 bases are TGTGCCAGCAGCTCCAAGACAGGGTACCAAGAGACCCAGTACTTC.

The V gene is TRBV5-4, the J gene TRBJ1-5; TRBD1 matches 9 bases. Trimming took 2 bases from V and 7 from J; bases not matched to a gene: 4. Germline CDR1 and CDR2: SGHNT and YYREEE (reference sequence). The CDR3 runs 14 residues. The CDR3 loop reads CASSLQGARQPQHF. The DNA for the CDR3 is TGTGCCAGCAGCTTACAGGGGGCAAGACAGCCCCAGCATTTT.